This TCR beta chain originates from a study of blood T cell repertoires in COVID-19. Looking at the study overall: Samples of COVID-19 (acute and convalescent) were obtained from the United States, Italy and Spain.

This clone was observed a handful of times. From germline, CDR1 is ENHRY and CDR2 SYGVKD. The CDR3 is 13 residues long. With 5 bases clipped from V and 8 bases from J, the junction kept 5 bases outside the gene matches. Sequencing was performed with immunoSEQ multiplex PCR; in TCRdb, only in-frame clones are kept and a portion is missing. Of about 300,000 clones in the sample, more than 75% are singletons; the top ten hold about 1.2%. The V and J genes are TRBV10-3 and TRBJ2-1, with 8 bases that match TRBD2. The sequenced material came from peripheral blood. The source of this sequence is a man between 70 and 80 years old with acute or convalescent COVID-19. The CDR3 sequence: CAISSGGADEQFF. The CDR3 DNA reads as TGTGCCATCAGTTCGGGGGGGGCGGATGAGCAGTTCTTC.